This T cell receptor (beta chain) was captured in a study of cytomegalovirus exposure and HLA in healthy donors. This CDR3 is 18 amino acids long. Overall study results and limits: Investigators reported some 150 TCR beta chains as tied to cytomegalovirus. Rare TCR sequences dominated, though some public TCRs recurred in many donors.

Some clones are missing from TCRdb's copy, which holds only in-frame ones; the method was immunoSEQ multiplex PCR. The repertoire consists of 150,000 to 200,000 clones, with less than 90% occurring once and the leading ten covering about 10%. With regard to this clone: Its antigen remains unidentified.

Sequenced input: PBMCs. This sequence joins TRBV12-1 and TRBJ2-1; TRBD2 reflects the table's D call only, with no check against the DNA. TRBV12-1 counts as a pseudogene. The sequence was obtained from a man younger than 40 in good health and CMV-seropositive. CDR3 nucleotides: TGTGCCAGCAGCACCGGGACTAGCGGGTTTAGCTCCTACAATGAGCAGTTCTTC. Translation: CASSTGTSGFSSYNEQFF.